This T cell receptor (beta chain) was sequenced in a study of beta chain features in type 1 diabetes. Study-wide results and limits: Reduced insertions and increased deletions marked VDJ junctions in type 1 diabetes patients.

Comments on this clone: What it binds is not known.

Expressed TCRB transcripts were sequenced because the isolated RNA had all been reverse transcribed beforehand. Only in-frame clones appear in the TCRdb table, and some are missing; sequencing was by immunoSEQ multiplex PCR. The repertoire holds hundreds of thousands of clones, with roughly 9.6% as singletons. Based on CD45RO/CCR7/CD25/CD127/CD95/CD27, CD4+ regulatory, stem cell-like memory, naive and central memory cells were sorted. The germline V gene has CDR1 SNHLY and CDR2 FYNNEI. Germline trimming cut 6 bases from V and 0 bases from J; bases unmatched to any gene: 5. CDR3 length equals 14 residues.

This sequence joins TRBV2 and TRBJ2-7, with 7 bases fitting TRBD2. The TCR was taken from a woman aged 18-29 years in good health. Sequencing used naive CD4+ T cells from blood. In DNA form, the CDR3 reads TGTGCCAGCAGGCCTAGCGGCAGCTCCTACGAGCAGTACTTC. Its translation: CASRPSGSSYEQYF.